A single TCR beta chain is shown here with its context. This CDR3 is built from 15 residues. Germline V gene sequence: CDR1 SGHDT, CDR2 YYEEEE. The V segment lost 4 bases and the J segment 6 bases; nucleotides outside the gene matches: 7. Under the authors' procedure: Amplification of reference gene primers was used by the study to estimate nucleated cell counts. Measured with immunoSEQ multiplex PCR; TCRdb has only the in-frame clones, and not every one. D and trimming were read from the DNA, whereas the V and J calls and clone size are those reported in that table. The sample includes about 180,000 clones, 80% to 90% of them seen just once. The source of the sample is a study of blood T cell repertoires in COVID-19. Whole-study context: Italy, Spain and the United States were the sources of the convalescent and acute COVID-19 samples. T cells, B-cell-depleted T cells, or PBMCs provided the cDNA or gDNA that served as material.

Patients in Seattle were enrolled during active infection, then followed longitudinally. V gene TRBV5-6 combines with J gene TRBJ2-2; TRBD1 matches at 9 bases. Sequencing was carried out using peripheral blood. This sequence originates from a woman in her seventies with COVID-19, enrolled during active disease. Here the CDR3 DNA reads TGTGCCAGCAGCGGACGGGACAGGGTGGCCGGGGAGCTGTTTTTT. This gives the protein CASSGRDRVAGELFF.